The clone carrying this T cell receptor (beta chain) was seen a few times. The antigen is undetermined. CD25-based Treg depletion was applied to purified naive CD4+ T cells. CDR1 and CDR2 (germline): SGHTA, FQGNSA. The ends were cut back, 2 bases at V and 3 bases at J, with 10 bases in the middle. The CDR3 extends over 14 amino acids. Overall study findings and caveats: Greatest tumor Treg TCR overlap was with tumor naive CD4+ cells.

TCRdb used MiXCR to reprocess the 5' RACE reads, holding one entry per CDR3 protein. The data hold some 60,000 distinct CDR3 sequences, with approximately 29% observed a single time. This clonotype was obtained from a female donor with breast cancer. The sequenced sample was tumor-infiltrating naive CD4+ T cells sorted from the breast tumor. Regarding subset: naive CD4+ T cells, CD4+CD45RA+CD25-. The chain combines TRBV7-2 with TRBJ1-2; D unclear. The CDR3 protein is CASSLRSLDYGYTF. CDR3 bases: TGTGCCAGCAGCTTACGAAGTCTGGACTATGGCTACACCTTC.